This T cell receptor beta chain was obtained from a study of type 1 regulatory T cells. Looking at the study overall: An in vitro protocol generated T-allo10, a Tr1-enriched, alloantigen-specific CD4 T cell product.

The V gene's germline CDR1 is SGHVS and CDR2 FQNEAQ. This CDR3 is 16 amino acids long. Deletions cut 5 bases from V and 0 bases from J, with 11 bases between. TCRdb called the reads again in MiXCR, with one record for every CDR3 protein. The sample lists roughly 62,000 distinct CDR3 sequences, 60% to 65% occurring once. Concerning this clonotype itself: The target antigen is unknown.

Findings and limits, study-wide: Type 1 regulatory T cells had a more restricted TCR repertoire than non-type 1 regulatory T cells.

The receptor's source is a human donor in good health. The sequencing input was cultured non-Tr1 T cells, either the whole culture or a sorted T cell fraction (not recorded which). The V and J genes are TRBV7-8 and TRBJ2-6, with D hard to call. CDR3 nucleotides: TGTGCCAGCAGCCCACGAGTTGCCTCTGGGGCCAACGTCCTGACTTTC. This sequence encodes CASSPRVASGANVLTF.